This is a list of T cell receptor beta chains from one sample in a study of T-cell memory formation after mild COVID-19. In TCRdb, the 5' RACE reads were re-called with MiXCR into one record per CDR3 protein. The data show 350,000 to 500,000 distinct CDR3 sequences, with over 15% seen just once and 20% to 25% held by the top ten. Sequencing used PBMCs or a T cell subset sorted from them (not recorded which). These receptor sequences come from a man younger than 35 who had mild COVID-19 (a few samples of this study predate the infection). Cell type and time point are not known. The CDR3 runs from the conserved cysteine through the conserved F or W. The D gene is left open where the match is weak. Size values are once, few and many counts, or a class for expanded clones, and some rows have none.

V gene: TRBV5-1; J gene: TRBJ2-1; clone size: many; D gene: TRBD1; CDR3 DNA: TGCGCCAGCTCCCCCGAGGGATCCCCGGGACAGGTGAACAATGAGCAGTTCTTC; CDR3 protein: CASSPEGSPGQVNNEQFF
V gene: TRBV4-1; J gene: TRBJ2-5; clone size: -; D gene: -; CDR3 DNA: TGCGCCAGCAGCCAAGGGCATAATGAAGAGACCCAGTACTTC; CDR3 protein: CASSQGHNEETQYF
V gene: TRBV6-2/TRBV6-3; J gene: TRBJ2-5; clone size: -; D gene: -; CDR3 DNA: TGTGCCAGCAGTCCCTTACGGGGGGCTAGAGAGACCCAGTACTTC; CDR3 protein: CASSPLRGARETQYF
V gene: TRBV29-1; J gene: TRBJ2-7; clone size: -; D gene: -; CDR3 DNA: TGCAGCGTTGTCAGGGGCTCCTACGAGCAGTACTTC; CDR3 protein: CSVVRGSYEQYF
V gene: TRBV5-4; J gene: TRBJ2-2; clone size: few; D gene: -; CDR3 DNA: TGTGCCAGCAGCCCCAGGACCGACCCGGGCGGGGAGCTGTTTTTT; CDR3 protein: CASSPRTDPGGELFF
V gene: TRBV4-2; J gene: TRBJ2-7; clone size: few; D gene: -; CDR3 DNA: TGTGCCAGCAGCTCATGGGGGTCCGAGCAGTACTTC; CDR3 protein: CASSSWGSEQYF
V gene: TRBV7-2; J gene: TRBJ2-3; clone size: -; D gene: TRBD2; CDR3 DNA: TGTGCCAGCAGCAGAGGACTAGCGGGGAATTTAGATACGCAGTATTTT; CDR3 protein: CASSRGLAGNLDTQYF
V gene: TRBV20-1; J gene: TRBJ2-3; clone size: -; D gene: -; CDR3 DNA: TGCAGTGCTAGAGGGGAGTCCCAAATCAGCAAGTATTTT; CDR3 protein: CSARGESQISKYF
V gene: TRBV7-8; J gene: TRBJ2-5; clone size: many; D gene: -; CDR3 DNA: TGTGCCAGCAGCTCCCCCCGGGGACGGGAGACCCAGTACTTC; CDR3 protein: CASSSPRGRETQYF
V gene: TRBV18; J gene: TRBJ2-1; clone size: many; D gene: -; CDR3 DNA: TGTGCCAGCTCCCCCGGACAGTACAATGAGCAGTTCTTC; CDR3 protein: CASSPGQYNEQFF